The 5 T cell receptor beta chains below all came from one sample that was sequenced in a study of T cells in Graves' hyperthyroidism and ophthalmopathy. RNA transcripts served as the template for amplifying TCR beta CDR3 regions. First-round RT-PCR of the TCR CDR3 relied on the HTBI primer set. TCRdb reprocessed the multiplex PCR reads via MiXCR and lists one record per CDR3 protein. The data show around 350,000 distinct CDR3 sequences, about 18% seen once. Input material: blood. Source of these receptors: a woman in her twenties or thirties with Graves' hyperthyroidism that later progressed to Graves' ophthalmopathy.

At least ten counts were recorded for this clonotype. The chain couples TRBV2 to TRBJ2-1; D is possibly TRBD2 (6 bases). CDR1 SNHLY and CDR2 FYNNEI come from the germline V gene. CDR3 length: 14 residues. Deletions cut 10 bases from V and 0 bases from J, with 13 bases between. CDR3 amino acids: CATCRDFSYNEQFF. In DNA form, the CDR3 reads TGTGCCACCTGCCGGGACTTCTCCTACAATGAGCAGTTCTTC.

This clonotype showed up many times. The V gene is TRBV11-2, the J gene TRBJ2-1; 8 nucleotides align to TRBD1. V gave up 8 bases and J gave up 0 bases; unmatched junction bases: 12. Germline loops: CDR1 SGHAT, CDR2 FQNNGV. CDR3 length: 17 amino acids. CDR3 in DNA: TGTGCCAGCCGCCCTCTGCAGGGGGCGAACTCCTACAATGAGCAGTTCTTC. It codes for CASRPLQGANSYNEQFF.

As to this clonotype: Possible read error: a much larger clone is one base away. The CDR3 nucleotides read TGCAGTGCTTTGGACAGGGAAGGGCTGGGGGGGACCCAGTACTTC. Translation gives CSALDREGLGGTQYF. The chain is built from TRBV20-1 and TRBJ2-5; 8 bases agree with TRBD1. The CDR3 covers 15 residues. V lost 5 bases to trimming and J lost 7 bases; unmatched junction nucleotides: 15. Germline V gene lookup returns CDR1 DFQATT and CDR2 SNEGSKA (reference sequence).

On this clonotype itself: A clone one base away is much larger, so this may be a read error. V and J are TRBV28 and TRBJ2-3, with D hard to call. CDR3 length equals 16 residues. V dropped 4 bases and J dropped 2 bases, with 16 bases sitting between them. CDR1 is MDHEN, CDR2 SYDVKM, per germline. The CDR3 DNA sequence: TGTGCCAGCAGTTCGGCGCAAGGCGGAAACACAGATACGCAGTATTTT. Amino acid sequence: CASSSAQGGNTDTQYF.

As to this clonotype: This may stem from a read error, because a much larger clone lies one nucleotide away. The rearrangement joins TRBV28 to TRBJ2-3; TRBD1 matches at 10 bases. CDR3 length equals 16 residues. Germline V CDR1 and CDR2: MDHEN, SYDVKM. As DNA, the CDR3 is TGTGCCAGCACATCATGGAGAGGACAGGGGGAAGATATGCAGTATTTT. This gives the protein CASTSWRGQGEDMQYF.